These T cell receptor beta chains were read from a single sample in a study of shared clonotypes between healthy human individuals. Measured with immunoSEQ multiplex PCR; TCRdb has only the in-frame clones, and not every one. This repertoire shows 2 million or so clones, 85% to 95% found once; its top ten account for approximately 0.13%. Sequencing input: naive CD4+ T cells sorted from blood. All receptors derive from a young man in good health. CDR3s include the opening cysteine and the closing phenylalanine or tryptophan. Each record gives: J gene, CDR3 length, V gene, clone size, D gene, CDR3 DNA, CDR3 protein. A D gene is named only where the DNA matches it firmly. Size values are once, few and many counts, or a class for expanded clones, and some rows have none.

J gene: TRBJ2-7
CDR3 length: 17
V gene: TRBV6-1
clone size: NA
D gene: TRBD2
CDR3 DNA: TGTGCCAGCAGTGATGTGGGGCGCGGGAGGGCCCCCTACGAGCAGTACTTC
CDR3 protein: CASSDVGRGRAPYEQYF

J gene: TRBJ1-6
CDR3 length: 13
V gene: TRBV30
clone size: NA
D gene: NA
CDR3 DNA: TGTGCCTGGAGGGTAAAAAGGGGATCACCCCTCCACTTT
CDR3 protein: CAWRVKRGSPLHF

J gene: TRBJ2-7
CDR3 length: 13
V gene: TRBV30
clone size: NA
D gene: NA
CDR3 DNA: TGTGCCTGGAGTGAGTGGGTATCCCACGAGCAGTACTTC
CDR3 protein: CAWSEWVSHEQYF

J gene: TRBJ2-2
CDR3 length: 14
V gene: TRBV18
clone size: NA
D gene: NA
CDR3 DNA: TGTGCCAGCTCAGGCCGGGCCAACACCGGGGAGCTGTTTTTT
CDR3 protein: CASSGRANTGELFF

J gene: TRBJ1-2
CDR3 length: 13
V gene: TRBV19
clone size: NA
D gene: NA
CDR3 DNA: TGTGCCAGTAGTACCTCCGAGGGACGGGGCTACACCTTC
CDR3 protein: CASSTSEGRGYTF

J gene: TRBJ2-7
CDR3 length: 11
V gene: TRBV27
clone size: NA
D gene: NA
CDR3 DNA: TGTGCCAGCTGGGGAGGCTACGAGCAGTACTTC
CDR3 protein: CASWGGYEQYF

J gene: TRBJ2-1
CDR3 length: 15
V gene: TRBV6-5
clone size: NA
D gene: TRBD1
CDR3 DNA: TGTGCCAGCAGGACAGGGAAGGGGTCCTACAATGAGCAGTTCTTC
CDR3 protein: CASRTGKGSYNEQFF

J gene: TRBJ2-3
CDR3 length: 13
V gene: TRBV7-8
clone size: NA
D gene: NA
CDR3 DNA: TGTGCCAGCAGCCCTGTAGGGGCAGATACGCAGTATTTT
CDR3 protein: CASSPVGADTQYF

J gene: TRBJ2-1
CDR3 length: 15
V gene: TRBV6-5
clone size: NA
D gene: TRBD1
CDR3 DNA: TGTGCCAGCAGTTACTCGCAGGGGGCTTACAATGAGCAGTTCTTC
CDR3 protein: CASSYSQGAYNEQFF

J gene: TRBJ2-3
CDR3 length: 14
V gene: TRBV9
clone size: NA
D gene: NA
CDR3 DNA: TGTGCCAGCAGCGTAGCGGCGTCTATAGATACGCAGTATTTT
CDR3 protein: CASSVAASIDTQYF

J gene: TRBJ2-1
CDR3 length: 13
V gene: TRBV5-6
clone size: once
D gene: NA
CDR3 DNA: TGTGCCAGCAGCTTGGGACAGGTCAATGAGCAGTTCTTC
CDR3 protein: CASSLGQVNEQFF

J gene: TRBJ2-1
CDR3 length: 16
V gene: TRBV7-2
clone size: NA
D gene: NA
CDR3 DNA: TGTGCCAGCAGCCATGCTAGCGACCCGACCTACAATGAGCAGTTCTTC
CDR3 protein: CASSHASDPTYNEQFF

J gene: TRBJ2-4
CDR3 length: 16
V gene: TRBV4-1
clone size: NA
D gene: NA
CDR3 DNA: TGCGCCAGCAGCCAAGAGGCCGGAGCGGGCAAAAACATTCAGTACTTC
CDR3 protein: CASSQEAGAGKNIQYF

J gene: TRBJ1-3
CDR3 length: 15
V gene: TRBV11-2
clone size: NA
D gene: TRBD1
CDR3 DNA: TGTGCCAGCAGCCAGGGACAGGGGGCTGGAAACACCATATATTTT
CDR3 protein: CASSQGQGAGNTIYF

J gene: TRBJ2-4
CDR3 length: 17
V gene: TRBV7-9
clone size: once
D gene: TRBD2
CDR3 DNA: TGTGCCAGCAGCCCCTCGGGAGGGGGGGGTAAGAAAAACATTCAGTACTTC
CDR3 protein: CASSPSGGGGKKNIQYF

J gene: TRBJ2-7
CDR3 length: 13
V gene: TRBV28
clone size: NA
D gene: NA
CDR3 DNA: TGTGCCAGCAGTGGGCCGGGCGCCTACGAGCAGTACTTC
CDR3 protein: CASSGPGAYEQYF

J gene: TRBJ2-7
CDR3 length: 14
V gene: TRBV7-9
clone size: NA
D gene: TRBD1
CDR3 DNA: TGTGCCAGCAGCTTGTCAGGGGGCTCCTACGAGCAGTACTTC
CDR3 protein: CASSLSGGSYEQYF

J gene: TRBJ1-1
CDR3 length: 14
V gene: TRBV5-1
clone size: NA
D gene: NA
CDR3 DNA: TGCGCCAGCAGCTTGGCCGGTAGTCTCACTGAAGCTTTCTTT
CDR3 protein: CASSLAGSLTEAFF

J gene: TRBJ2-1
CDR3 length: 20
V gene: TRBV4-1
clone size: NA
D gene: TRBD2
CDR3 DNA: TGCGCCAGCAGCCAAGAAATGGAGCCTAGCGGGAGAGTCTTGGGCAATGAGCAGTTCTTC
CDR3 protein: CASSQEMEPSGRVLGNEQFF

J gene: TRBJ2-3
CDR3 length: 13
V gene: TRBV30
clone size: NA
D gene: NA
CDR3 DNA: TGTGCCTGGTTGGGCGACAGCACAGATACGCAGTATTTT
CDR3 protein: CAWLGDSTDTQYF

J gene: TRBJ1-3
CDR3 length: 13
V gene: TRBV29-1
clone size: NA
D gene: NA
CDR3 DNA: TGCAGCGTCACCAGGGGTGGCGGAAACACCATATATTTT
CDR3 protein: CSVTRGGGNTIYF

J gene: TRBJ2-7
CDR3 length: 14
V gene: TRBV6-1
clone size: NA
D gene: NA
CDR3 DNA: TGTGCCAGCACCGCCGGGGGCCGCTCCTACGAGCAGTACTTC
CDR3 protein: CASTAGGRSYEQYF

J gene: TRBJ2-5
CDR3 length: 13
V gene: TRBV27
clone size: NA
D gene: NA
CDR3 DNA: TGTGCCAGCCTTGGGACTTTGCGGGAGACCCAGTACTTC
CDR3 protein: CASLGTLRETQYF

J gene: TRBJ1-2
CDR3 length: 13
V gene: TRBV5-1
clone size: NA
D gene: NA
CDR3 DNA: TGCGCCAGCAGCTTGGGGGCAGGGTACGGCTACACCTTC
CDR3 protein: CASSLGAGYGYTF

J gene: TRBJ2-2
CDR3 length: 15
V gene: TRBV15
clone size: NA
D gene: NA
CDR3 DNA: TGTGCCACCAGCAGAGATCTAGACTACTCCGGGGAGCTGTTTTTT
CDR3 protein: CATSRDLDYSGELFF

J gene: TRBJ1-1
CDR3 length: 15
V gene: TRBV10-3
clone size: NA
D gene: TRBD1
CDR3 DNA: TGTGCCATCAGTGGCGGACAGGGGAGGTACACTGAAGCTTTCTTT
CDR3 protein: CAISGGQGRYTEAFF

J gene: TRBJ1-4
CDR3 length: 14
V gene: TRBV7-9
clone size: once
D gene: NA
CDR3 DNA: TGTGCCAGCAGCCCGCAGGGCTTCCCCGAAAAACTGTTTTTT
CDR3 protein: CASSPQGFPEKLFF

J gene: TRBJ2-7
CDR3 length: 16
V gene: TRBV7-2
clone size: once
D gene: TRBD2
CDR3 DNA: TGTGCCAGCAGCTGGCTCGGGGGGGGCTTTGCCTACGAGCAGTACTTC
CDR3 protein: CASSWLGGGFAYEQYF

J gene: TRBJ2-1
CDR3 length: 15
V gene: TRBV5-4
clone size: NA
D gene: TRBD2
CDR3 DNA: TGTGCCAGCAGCTCGGGACTAGCGGGAGGATATGAGCAGTTCTTC
CDR3 protein: CASSSGLAGGYEQFF

J gene: TRBJ1-5
CDR3 length: 16
V gene: TRBV7-2
clone size: NA
D gene: NA
CDR3 DNA: TGTGCCAGCAGCATGCTGGGGGGGCTGATAGGTCAGCCCCAGCATTTT
CDR3 protein: CASSMLGGLIGQPQHF

J gene: TRBJ2-7
CDR3 length: 11
V gene: TRBV28
clone size: NA
D gene: NA
CDR3 DNA: TGTGCCATCAAGGAGGGGGTCGAGCAGTACTTC
CDR3 protein: CAIKEGVEQYF